The sequence of this T cell receptor beta chain was determined in a study of cytomegalovirus exposure and HLA in healthy donors. Overall study: An earlier analysis found fewer than 140 million unique TCR beta sequences from about 190 million T cells. Study-wide results and caveats: Certain sequence variants were highly shared and formed a cluster, and this cluster was likely a sequencing artifact. Researchers reported from a later analysis that most CMV-associated TCR beta chains appeared HLA-restricted.

PCR employed 60 Vbeta and 13 Jbeta primers. Sequencing was performed with immunoSEQ multiplex PCR; in TCRdb, only in-frame clones are kept and a portion is missing. The sample lists 130,000 to 150,000 clones, over 70% occurring once. This clone appeared a single time. The antigen is undetermined. Germline V gene lookup returns CDR1 GTSNPN and CDR2 SVGIG (reference sequence). J lost 7 bases, V lost 4 bases, and 18 bases had no gene match. The CDR3 is made up of 17 amino acids. Sample: PBMCs. The TCR was taken from a male donor in good health and CMV-seronegative. The chain links TRBV30 to TRBJ2-7; TRBD1 matches at 11 bases. As DNA, the CDR3 is TGTGCCTGGAATTTGGACCGGACAGGGGGCCCGGGGGGGGAGCAGTACTTC. It yields the protein CAWNLDRTGGPGGEQYF.